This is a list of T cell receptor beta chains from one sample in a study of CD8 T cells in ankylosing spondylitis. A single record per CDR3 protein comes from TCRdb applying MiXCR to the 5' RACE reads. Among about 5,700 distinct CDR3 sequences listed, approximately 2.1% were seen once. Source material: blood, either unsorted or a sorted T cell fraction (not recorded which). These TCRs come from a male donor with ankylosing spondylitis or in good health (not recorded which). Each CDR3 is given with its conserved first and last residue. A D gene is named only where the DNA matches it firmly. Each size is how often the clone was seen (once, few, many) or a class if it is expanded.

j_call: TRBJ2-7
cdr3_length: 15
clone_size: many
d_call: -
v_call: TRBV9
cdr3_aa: CASSVVAGRGGEQYF
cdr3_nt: TGTGCCAGCAGCGTAGTGGCGGGACGAGGTGGAGAGCAGTACTTC

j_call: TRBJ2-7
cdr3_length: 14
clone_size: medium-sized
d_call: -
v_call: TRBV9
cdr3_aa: CASSVATGTYEQYF
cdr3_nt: TGTGCCAGCAGCGTAGCAACAGGGACCTACGAGCAGTACTTC

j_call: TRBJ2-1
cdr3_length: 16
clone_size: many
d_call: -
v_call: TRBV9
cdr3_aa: CASSHSGDSSYNEQFF
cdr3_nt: TGTGCCAGCAGTCATAGCGGGGACAGCTCCTACAATGAGCAGTTCTTC

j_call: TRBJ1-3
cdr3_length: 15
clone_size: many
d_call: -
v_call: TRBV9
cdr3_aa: CASSTGSGSGNTIYF
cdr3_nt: TGTGCCAGCAGCACGGGGAGCGGGTCTGGAAACACCATATATTTT

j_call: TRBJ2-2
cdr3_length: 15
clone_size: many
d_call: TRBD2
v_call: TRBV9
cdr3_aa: CASSASGRAGGELFF
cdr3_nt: TGTGCCAGCAGCGCGAGCGGGAGGGCCGGCGGGGAGCTGTTTTTT

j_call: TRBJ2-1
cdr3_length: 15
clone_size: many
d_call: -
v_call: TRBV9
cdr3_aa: CASSVDQAPYNEQFF
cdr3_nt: TGTGCCAGCAGCGTAGATCAGGCACCCTACAATGAGCAGTTCTTC

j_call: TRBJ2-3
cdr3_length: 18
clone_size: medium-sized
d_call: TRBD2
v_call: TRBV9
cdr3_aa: CASSVGPGGLAIGDTQYF
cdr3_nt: TGTGCCAGCAGCGTAGGGCCCGGGGGACTAGCGATCGGAGATACGCAGTATTTT

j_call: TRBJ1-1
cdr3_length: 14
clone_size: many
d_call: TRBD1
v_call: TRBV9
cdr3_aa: CASSPRGLVTEAFF
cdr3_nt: TGTGCCAGCAGCCCGAGGGGGCTCGTCACTGAAGCTTTCTTT

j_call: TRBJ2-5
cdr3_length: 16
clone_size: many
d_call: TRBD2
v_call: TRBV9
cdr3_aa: CASSVDGSGGQETQYF
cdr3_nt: TGTGCCAGCAGCGTAGACGGTAGCGGGGGCCAAGAGACCCAGTACTTC

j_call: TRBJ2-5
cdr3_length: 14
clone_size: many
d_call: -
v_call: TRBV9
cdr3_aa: CASSQWGTQETQYF
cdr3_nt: TGTGCCAGCAGCCAATGGGGGACCCAAGAGACCCAGTACTTC

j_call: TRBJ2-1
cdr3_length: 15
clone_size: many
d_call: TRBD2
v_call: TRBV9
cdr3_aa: CASSVGASGGFEQFF
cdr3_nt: TGTGCCAGCAGCGTAGGCGCTAGCGGGGGGTTTGAGCAGTTCTTC

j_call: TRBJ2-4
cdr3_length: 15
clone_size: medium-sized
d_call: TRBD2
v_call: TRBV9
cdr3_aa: CASSPTSGSVNIQYF
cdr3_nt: TGTGCCAGCAGCCCGACTAGCGGGAGTGTAAACATTCAGTACTTC

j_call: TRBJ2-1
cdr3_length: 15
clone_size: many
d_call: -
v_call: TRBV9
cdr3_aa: CASTLTSDPYNEQFF
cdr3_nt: TGTGCCAGCACCCTAACTAGTGATCCCTACAATGAGCAGTTCTTC

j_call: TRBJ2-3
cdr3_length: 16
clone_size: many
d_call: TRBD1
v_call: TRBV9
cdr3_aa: CASSEGTGEGTDTQYF
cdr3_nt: TGTGCCAGCAGCGAGGGGACAGGGGAGGGAACAGATACGCAGTATTTT

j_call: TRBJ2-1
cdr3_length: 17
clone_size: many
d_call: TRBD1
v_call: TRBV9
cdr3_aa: CASSVEVGTGPRYEQFF
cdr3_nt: TGTGCCAGCAGCGTAGAAGTTGGGACAGGGCCAAGGTATGAGCAGTTCTTC

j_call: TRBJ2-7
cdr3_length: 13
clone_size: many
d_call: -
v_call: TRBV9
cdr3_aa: CASSSRGYYEQYF
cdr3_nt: TGTGCCAGCAGCTCGCGGGGTTACTACGAGCAGTACTTC

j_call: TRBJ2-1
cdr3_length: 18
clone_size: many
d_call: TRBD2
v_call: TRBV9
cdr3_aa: CASNTGTSGNGALDEQFF
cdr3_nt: TGTGCCAGCAACACCGGGACTAGCGGGAATGGTGCTTTGGATGAGCAGTTCTTC

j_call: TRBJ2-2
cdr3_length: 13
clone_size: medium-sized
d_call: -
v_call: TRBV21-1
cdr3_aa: CASSKVHTGELFF
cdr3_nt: TGTGCCAGCAGCAAAGTCCACACCGGGGAGCTGTTTTTT

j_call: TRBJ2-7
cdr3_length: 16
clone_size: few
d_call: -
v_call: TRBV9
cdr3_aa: CASSVGRDSISYEQYF
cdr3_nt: TGTGCCAGCAGCGTAGGGCGGGACAGCATCTCCTACGAGCAGTACTTC

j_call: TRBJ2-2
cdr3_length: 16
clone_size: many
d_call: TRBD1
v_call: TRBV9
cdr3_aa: CASSVLPGQGTGELFF
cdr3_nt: TGTGCCAGCAGCGTCCTACCGGGACAGGGGACCGGGGAGCTGTTTTTT

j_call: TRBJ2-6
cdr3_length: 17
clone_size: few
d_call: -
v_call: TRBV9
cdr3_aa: CASSVWAGASGANVLTF
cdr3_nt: TGTGCCAGCAGCGTATGGGCAGGCGCCTCTGGGGCCAACGTCCTGACTTTC

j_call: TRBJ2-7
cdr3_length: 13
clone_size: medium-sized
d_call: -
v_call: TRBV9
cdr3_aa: CASSVDRGYEQYF
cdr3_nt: TGTGCCAGCAGCGTAGATAGGGGGTACGAGCAGTACTTC

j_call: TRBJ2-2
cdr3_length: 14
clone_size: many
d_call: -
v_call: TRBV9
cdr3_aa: CASSVGRNTGELFF
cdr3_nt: TGTGCCAGCAGCGTCGGCAGGAACACCGGGGAGCTGTTTTTT